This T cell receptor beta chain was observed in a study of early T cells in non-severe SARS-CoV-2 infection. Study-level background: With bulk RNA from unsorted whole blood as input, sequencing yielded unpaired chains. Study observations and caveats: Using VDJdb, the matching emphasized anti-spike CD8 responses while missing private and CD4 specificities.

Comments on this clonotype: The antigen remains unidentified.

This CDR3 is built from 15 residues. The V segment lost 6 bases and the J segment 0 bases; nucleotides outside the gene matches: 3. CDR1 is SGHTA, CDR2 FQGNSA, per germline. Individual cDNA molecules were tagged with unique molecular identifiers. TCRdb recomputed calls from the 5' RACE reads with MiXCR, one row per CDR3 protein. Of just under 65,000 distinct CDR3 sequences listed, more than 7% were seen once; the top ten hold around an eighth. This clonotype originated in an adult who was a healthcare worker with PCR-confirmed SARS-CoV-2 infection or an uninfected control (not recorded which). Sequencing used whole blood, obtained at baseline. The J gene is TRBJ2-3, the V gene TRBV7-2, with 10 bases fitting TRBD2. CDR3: CASRQGLASTDTQYF. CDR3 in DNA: TGTGCCAGCAGACAGGGACTAGCGAGCACAGATACGCAGTATTTT.